Listed here are 22 T cell receptor beta chains from one sample, sequenced in a study of CD8+ T cells in alopecia areata. Investigators isolated RNA and reverse transcribed it into cDNA to act as the sequencing template. Sequencing was performed with immunoSEQ multiplex PCR; in TCRdb, only in-frame clones are kept and a portion is missing. The sample contains around 290,000 clones, roughly 64% of which appear only once. As for treatment: oral pan-JAK inhibitor, 5-10 mg twice daily. The material sequenced was CD4+ T cells sorted from blood, taken at week 24, from a patient treated with tofacitinib. These receptors were collected from a human donor with alopecia areata.

The chain uses TRBV29-1 and TRBJ2-7, with D possibly matching TRBD2 (6 bases). This CDR3 has 13 amino acids. V shed 8 bases and J shed 6 bases, with 20 bases lying between them. Germline CDR1 SQVTM, CDR2 ANQGSEA. As DNA, the CDR3 is TGCAGCTCGATACGAGGGTCCGGGGGCGAGCAGTACTTC. Translated: CSSIRGSGGEQYF.

In its sample, this clone was seen a few times. The rearrangement joins TRBV4-2 to TRBJ2-7, with a possible D match to TRBD1 (6 bases). The V and J ends lost 5 bases and 3 bases respectively, with 17 bases between them. Germline loops: CDR1 LGHNA, CDR2 YNFKEQ. This CDR3 is 15 amino acids long. The CDR3 region has the DNA TGTGCCAGCAGCATGGGGGACATAGGAGACTACGAGCAGTACTTC. Translation gives CASSMGDIGDYEQYF.

V usage is TRBV29-1 and J usage is TRBJ1-2, with D uncertain. The V and J ends lost 0 bases and 3 bases respectively, with 14 bases between them. The CDR3 consists of 15 residues. Germline V gives CDR1 SQVTM, CDR2 ANQGSEA. The CDR3 spells CSVEDGSVAYYGYTF. CDR3 sequence (DNA): TGCAGCGTTGAAGATGGCAGCGTAGCATACTATGGCTACACCTTC.

The chain recombines TRBV30 with TRBJ2-3; the match to TRBD2 covers 16 bases. Germline V gives CDR1 GTSNPN, CDR2 SVGIG (reference sequence). The CDR3 contains 14 residues. Germline trimming cut 8 bases from V and 4 bases from J; bases unmatched to any gene: 3. CDR3 nucleotides: TGTGCCGCGGGACTAGCGGGGGGGGCAGATACGCAGTATTTT. This gives the protein CAAGLAGGADTQYF.

V and J are TRBV29-1 and TRBJ1-2; D unresolved. The CDR3 consists of 13 residues. V was pared by 3 bases and J by 8 bases, with 16 bases between. The germline V gene encodes CDR1 SQVTM and CDR2 ANQGSEA. CDR3: CSVEWALERGYTF. As DNA, the CDR3 is TGCAGCGTTGAGTGGGCCCTGGAAAGGGGCTACACCTTC.

V usage is TRBV2 and J usage is TRBJ2-5; tentatively, D is TRBD1 (5 bases). Looked up from germline, CDR1 is SNHLY and CDR2 is FYNNEI. This CDR3 contains 12 residues. V shed 8 bases and J shed 1 base, with 8 bases lying between them. DNA for the CDR3: TGTGCCAGCGCAGGGTTCCAAGAGACCCAGTACTTC. As protein: CASAGFQETQYF.

The V gene is TRBV7-9, the J gene TRBJ1-1, with a weak D call TRBD1 (5 bases). Trimming stripped 5 bases from V and 1 base from J, with 11 bases between. Germline CDR1 and CDR2: SEHNR and FQNEAQ (reference sequence). The CDR3 is 14 residues long. This CDR3 is CASSASTANTEAFF. In DNA, the CDR3 is TGTGCCAGCAGCGCCTCGACAGCGAACACTGAAGCTTTCTTT.

This chain connects TRBV29-1 to TRBJ2-7; D remains unclear. Trimming cost V 7 bases and J 2 bases, with 9 bases left between them. Germline V gene lookup returns CDR1 SQVTM and CDR2 ANQGSEA. This CDR3 is 11 amino acids long. As DNA, the CDR3 is TGCAGCGCCACTGATACCTACGAGCAGTACTTC. Its protein is CSATDTYEQYF.

This clone came up a few times. One end of the junction does not line up with germline, which may come from a read error. The chain links TRBV7-7 to TRBJ2-1; 12 bases are shared with TRBD1. The CDR3 covers 16 residues. Germline V gives CDR1 SSHAT, CDR2 FNYEAQ (reference sequence). This CDR3 reads CASSPTGTGGKNEQFF. Here the CDR3 DNA reads TGTGCTAGCAGTCCCACCGGGACAGGGGGCAAGAATGAGCAGTTCTTC. The variable domain in full, completed from reference TRBV7-7 and TRBJ2-1, reads GAGVSQSPRYKVTKRGQDVTLRCDPISSHATLYWYQQALGQGPEFLTYFNYEAQPDKSGLPSDRFSAERPEGSISTLTIQRTEQRDSAMYRCASSPTGTGGKNEQFFGPGTRLTVL.

As to this clone: Other DNA sequences from this sample encode an identical CDR3 as well. The chain is built from TRBV5-1 and TRBJ2-5; D gene uncertain. V lost 2 bases, J lost 2 bases, and 1 base lay in between. The germline CDR1 and CDR2 sequences are SGHRS and YFSETQ. The CDR3 spans 11 residues. The CDR3 is CASSFQETQYF. CDR3 coding DNA: TGCGCCAGCAGCTTTCAAGAGACCCAGTACTTC.

This clone was observed once. This sequence joins TRBV16 and TRBJ1-5, with no clear D. This CDR3 region has 14 residues. CDR1 and CDR2 (germline): KGHSY, FQNENV. V was pared by 3 bases and J by 7 bases, with 13 bases between. The CDR3 loop reads CASSQSATEQPQHF. The CDR3 DNA sequence: TGTGCCAGCAGCCAGAGTGCCACGGAACAGCCCCAGCATTTT.

This clone was seen more than once but under ten times. This rearrangement joins TRBV29-1 to TRBJ1-5; TRBD1 agrees at 7 bases. This CDR3 has 16 residues. The trim removed 7 bases at V and 1 base at J, leaving 13 bases unmatched. Germline CDR1 SQVTM, CDR2 ANQGSEA. CDR3 sequence: CSASTGSGGSNQPQHF. The CDR3 nucleotides read TGCAGCGCTTCGACAGGGTCGGGGGGGAGCAATCAGCCCCAGCATTTT.

The chain links TRBV5-6 to TRBJ1-1; the D is unclear. V lost 2 bases and J 7 bases, leaving 12 bases between the germline ends. The CDR3 has 13 residues. The germline V gene has CDR1 SGHDT and CDR2 YYEEEE. For the CDR3, the DNA is TGTGCCAGCAGCTTAAGGTGGGCCGATGAAGCTTTCTTT. It is translated as CASSLRWADEAFF.

The chain couples TRBV29-1 to TRBJ1-1; D not certain. From germline, CDR1 is SQVTM and CDR2 ANQGSEA. The CDR3 consists of 12 residues. The V gene lost 2 bases and the J gene lost 1 base, with 5 bases spanning the gap. The CDR3 sequence is CSVEHGNTEAFF. The CDR3 bases are TGCAGCGTTGAACACGGGAACACTGAAGCTTTCTTT.

The rearrangement uses TRBV30 and TRBJ2-5; TRBD1 matches at 9 bases. The CDR3 is 15 residues long. Germline V CDR1 and CDR2: GTSNPN, SVGIG (reference sequence). With 2 bases clipped from V and 3 bases from J, the junction kept 7 bases outside the gene matches. The CDR3 is CAWSSGTGLKETQYF. For the CDR3, the DNA is TGTGCCTGGAGTTCCGGGACAGGGCTAAAAGAGACCCAGTACTTC.

The chain links TRBV29-1 to TRBJ2-5, with 8 bases that match TRBD2. This CDR3 contains 13 residues. CDR1 and CDR2 from the germline V gene are SQVTM and ANQGSEA. V was clipped by 4 bases and J by 1 base; unmatched bases: 2. The CDR3 loop reads CSVGTSTQETQYF. In DNA, the CDR3 is TGCAGCGTTGGGACTAGCACCCAAGAGACCCAGTACTTC.

In this sample, this clone turned up a few times. This may come from a read error, since a much larger clone is one base off. The chain couples TRBV14 to TRBJ2-3; D call uncertain. Trimming removed 2 bases from V and 4 bases from J, with 1 base in between. This CDR3 contains 11 residues. Germline loops: CDR1 SGHDN, CDR2 FVKESK. For the CDR3, the DNA is TGTGCCAGCAGCCAATCAGATACGCAGTATTTT. It encodes CASSQSDTQYF.

This sequence joins TRBV30 and TRBJ2-7; D ambiguous. The CDR3 length is 12 residues. Germline assignment: CDR1 GTSNPN and CDR2 SVGIG (reference sequence). Trimming removed 5 bases at V and 2 bases at J, with 10 bases between. The CDR3 reads CAWGAGPYEQYF. CDR3 nucleotides: TGTGCCTGGGGAGCCGGGCCCTACGAGCAGTACTTC.

The CDR3 DNA reads TGTGCCAGCAGTGTTGATCGGGGTGCAGATACGCAGTATTTT. Translating it yields CASSVDRGADTQYF. The chain is built from TRBV2 and TRBJ2-3; tentative D call: TRBD2 (5 bases). Germline CDR1 reads SNHLY; CDR2 reads FYNNEI. The CDR3 sequence is 14 residues long. V was clipped by 4 bases and J by 4 bases, with 12 bases between them. The full variable domain, with the rest looked up from reference TRBV2 and TRBJ2-3, is EPEVTQTPSHQVTQMGQEVILRCVPISNHLYFYWYRQILGQKVEFLVSFYNNEISEKSEIFDDQFSVERPDGSNFTLKIRSTKLEDSAMYFCASSVDRGADTQYFGPGTRLTVL.

The chain is built from TRBV4-1 and TRBJ1-1, with D maybe TRBD1 (6 bases). Germline V gene sequence: CDR1 MGHRA, CDR2 YSYEKL. The CDR3 length is 13 residues. The V end lost 8 bases, the J end lost 3 bases, and 13 bases lay between the germline ends. CDR3 in amino acids: CASGGGSDTEAFF. The DNA of the CDR3 is TGCGCCAGCGGGGGGGGCTCCGACACTGAAGCTTTCTTT.

The chain has TRBV25-1 and TRBJ2-1; 8 bases are shared with TRBD1. Trimming removed 1 base from V and 10 bases from J; junction bases left unmatched: 6. CDR1 is MGHDK and CDR2 is SYGVNS in the germline V gene. The CDR3 is 14 amino acids. The CDR3 sequence is CASSEWQGAPEQFF. The CDR3 DNA reads as TGTGCCAGCAGTGAATGGCAGGGGGCCCCGGAGCAGTTCTTC.

This chain uses TRBV28 with TRBJ2-3, with 9 bases fitting TRBD1. There are 13 residues in the CDR3. Germline CDR1 MDHEN, CDR2 SYDVKM. V was pared by 4 bases and J by 10 bases, with 6 bases of the junction left unmatched. CDR3 loop: CASSSPGTGSQYF. CDR3 in DNA: TGTGCCAGCAGTTCCCCCGGGACAGGGTCGCAGTATTTT.